These 27 T cell receptor beta chains came from one sample sequenced in a study of blood T cell repertoires in COVID-19. The repertoire was sequenced with immunoSEQ multiplex PCR; TCRdb's copy has only in-frame clones and lacks some. The sample lists a few hundred thousand clones, around 81% occurring once. Sequences were obtained from peripheral blood. These receptors originate from a person aged 65-85 years with COVID-19, enrolled during active disease.

This chain links TRBV5-1 with TRBJ2-2, with 9 nucleotides matching TRBD2. The CDR3 totals 15 residues. The junction had 3 bases not matched to a gene; V was cut back by 2 bases and J by 4 bases. The germline V gene encodes CDR1 SGHRS and CDR2 YFSETQ. This CDR3 is CASSFAAGGTGELFF. CDR3 DNA: TGCGCCAGCAGCTTCGCAGCGGGAGGCACCGGGGAGCTGTTTTTT.

The rearrangement links TRBV7-3 to TRBJ2-3; D may be TRBD2 (5 bases). The germline gives CDR1 SGHTA, CDR2 FQGTGA. V gave up 5 bases and J gave up 1 base, with 16 bases separating them. The CDR3 consists of 16 residues. This CDR3 is CASSPKSVGGTDTQYF. Written as DNA, the CDR3 is TGTGCCAGCAGCCCAAAATCAGTGGGAGGCACAGATACGCAGTATTTT.

This chain links TRBV15 with TRBJ1-5; D ambiguous. V dropped 1 base and J dropped 0 bases, with 10 bases sitting between them. CDR3 size: 16 residues. Germline-derived CDR1 and CDR2 are LNHNV and YYDKDF (reference sequence). The CDR3 coding sequence is TGTGCCACCAGCAGAGGGGCATTTCCTAGCAATCAGCCCCAGCATTTT. Residues: CATSRGAFPSNQPQHF. The entire variable domain, with the rest obtained from reference TRBV15 and TRBJ1-5, is as follows: DAMVIQNPRYQVTQFGKPVTLSCSQTLNHNVMYWYQQKSSQAPKLLFHYYDKDFNNEADTPDNFQSRRPNTSFCFLDIRSPGLGDTAMYLCATSRGAFPSNQPQHFGDGTRLSIL.

The chain links TRBV5-4 to TRBJ1-6, with D perhaps TRBD1 (5 bases). The CDR3 runs 16 residues. Germline-derived CDR1 and CDR2 are SGHNT and YYREEE (reference sequence). The V end lost 3 bases, the J end lost 7 bases, and 17 bases lay between the germline ends. The CDR3 DNA reads TGTGCCAGCAGCTCCTCGGCGGGGGGGAACAATTCACCCCTCCACTTT. Its translation: CASSSSAGGNNSPLHF.

The chain couples TRBV9 to TRBJ2-2; TRBD1 might be the D (6 bases). CDR3 length: 18 amino acids. The V end lost 2 bases, the J end lost 4 bases, and 21 bases lay between the germline ends. The germline V gene has CDR1 SGDLS and CDR2 YYNGEE. CDR3 sequence (DNA): TGTGCCAGCAGCGTCGTCCCCAGGGGTCTCACGAGCACCGGGGAGCTGTTTTTT. This sequence encodes CASSVVPRGLTSTGELFF.

V and J are TRBV2 and TRBJ2-2, with D possibly matching TRBD1 (6 bases). Trimming cost V 6 bases and J 3 bases, with 26 bases left between them. CDR3 length: 19 residues. CDR1 and CDR2 from the germline V gene are SNHLY and FYNNEI. The CDR3 sequence: CASRKKGGWTQGHTGELFF. CDR3 nucleotide sequence: TGTGCCAGCAGAAAAAAAGGAGGATGGACGCAGGGGCACACCGGGGAGCTGTTTTTT.

This sequence joins TRBV6-6 and TRBJ1-2; 9 bases fit TRBD1. The CDR3 runs to 16 residues. The germline V gene has CDR1 MNHNY and CDR2 SVGAGI (reference sequence). V dropped 3 bases and J dropped 4; count of bases not matched to a gene: 9. The CDR3 reads CASSYGTGRSGYGYTF. For the CDR3, the DNA is TGTGCCAGCAGTTATGGGACAGGGAGGTCGGGCTATGGCTACACCTTC.

The chain is built from TRBV4-2 and TRBJ2-3, with D maybe TRBD1 (5 bases). The ends were cut back, 4 bases at V and 5 bases at J, with 16 bases in the middle. CDR3 length: 15 residues. The germline CDR1 and CDR2 sequences are LGHNA and YNFKEQ. CDR3 DNA: TGTGCCAGCAGCCTCCAGTTGGGGCGGCAAGATACGCAGTATTTT. It is translated as CASSLQLGRQDTQYF.

The chain links TRBV7-8 to TRBJ1-5, with 10 nucleotides matching TRBD1. The CDR3 loop spans 17 amino acids. Per germline, CDR1 SGHVS and CDR2 FQNEAQ. J lost 5 bases, V lost 5 bases, and 12 bases had no gene match. The CDR3 DNA follows: TGTGCCAGCAGCCCACCCTTACGACAGGGGGCGGATCAGCCCCAGCATTTT. It yields the protein CASSPPLRQGADQPQHF.

The chain recombines TRBV29-1 with TRBJ2-2; D perhaps matches TRBD1 (5 bases). Deletions cut 2 bases from V and 5 bases from J, with 12 bases between. The CDR3 contains 14 residues. Germline lookup yields CDR1 SQVTM and CDR2 ANQGSEA. CDR3 sequence: CSVEQGDRTGELFF. CDR3 sequence (DNA): TGCAGCGTTGAACAGGGCGATCGGACCGGGGAGCTGTTTTTT.

The chain carries TRBV7-9 and TRBJ2-3, with TRBD2 identical over 12 bases. The junction had 6 bases not matched to a gene; V was cut back by 5 bases and J by 0 bases. This CDR3 spans 17 amino acids. Per germline, CDR1 SEHNR and CDR2 FQNEAQ (reference sequence). CDR3 nucleotides: TGTGCCAGCAGCCTGACTAGCGGGGGACCTAGCACAGATACGCAGTATTTT. This codes for CASSLTSGGPSTDTQYF. The full variable domain, completed using reference TRBV7-9 and TRBJ2-3, is DTGVSQNPRHKITKRGQNVTFRCDPISEHNRLYWYRQTLGQGPEFLTYFQNEAQLEKSRLLSDRFSAERPKGSFSTLEIQRTEQGDSAMYLCASSLTSGGPSTDTQYFGPGTRLTVL.

The chain joins TRBV10-3 to TRBJ2-2, with 7 bases fitting TRBD2. V lost 0 bases to trimming and J lost 5 bases; unmatched junction nucleotides: 6. Per the germline V gene, CDR1 is ENHRY and CDR2 is SYGVKD. The CDR3 is 16 amino acids. The CDR3 loop reads CAISESFAGETGELFF. CDR3 sequence (DNA): TGTGCCATCAGTGAGTCTTTTGCGGGAGAGACCGGGGAGCTGTTTTTT.

The rearrangement joins TRBV16 to TRBJ1-6, with D maybe TRBD1 (6 bases). Germline V gives CDR1 KGHSY, CDR2 FQNENV. Trimming took off 4 bases at V and 5 bases at J, with 12 bases between the two ends. The CDR3 is made up of 15 amino acids. The CDR3 DNA is TGTGCCAGCAGCCCCCGGGACATCAATAATTCACCCCTCCACTTT. Amino acid sequence: CASSPRDINNSPLHF.

This clone has only a few counts. The V call is TRBV5-1, the J call TRBJ1-3; TRBD1 agrees at 9 bases. The length of the CDR3 is 16 residues. V dropped 4 bases and J dropped 3; count of bases not matched to a gene: 8. Germline loops: CDR1 SGHRS, CDR2 YFSETQ. DNA for the CDR3: TGCGCCAGCAGCCTGGGACAGGGAGGCTTTGGAAACACCATATATTTT. Residues: CASSLGQGGFGNTIYF.

The chain joins TRBV18 to TRBJ2-2; D might be TRBD2 (5 bases). The CDR3 contains 14 residues. Per germline, CDR1 KGHSH and CDR2 LQKENI. The V end was cut by 3 bases, the J end by 7 bases, with 12 bases between. The DNA of the CDR3 is TGTGCCAGCTCACCCCTATTGGAGGACGGGGAGCTGTTTTTT. This gives the protein CASSPLLEDGELFF.

This chain uses TRBV6-6 with TRBJ1-5; D not certain. Germline V gives CDR1 MNHNY, CDR2 SVGAGI (reference sequence). V was cut by 2 bases and J by 0 bases, with 8 bases left in between. This CDR3 comprises 15 residues. CDR3 bases: TGTGCCAGCAGTTACAGCCAACTTAGCAATCAGCCCCAGCATTTT. Its translation: CASSYSQLSNQPQHF.

J is TRBJ2-1 and V is TRBV7-2, with a weak D call TRBD2 (5 bases). The germline V gene encodes CDR1 SGHTA and CDR2 FQGNSA. Deletions cut 1 base from V and 6 bases from J, with 7 bases between. CDR3 size: 13 residues. This chain's CDR3 is CASSLEDFNEQFF. The DNA of the CDR3 is TGTGCCAGCAGCTTAGAGGACTTCAATGAGCAGTTCTTC.

This chain links TRBV2 with TRBJ2-7; 9 positions agree with TRBD2. Germline assignment: CDR1 SNHLY and CDR2 FYNNEI. This CDR3 region has 14 residues. V shed 6 bases, J shed 4 bases, and the junction held 7 bases outside the gene matches. The chain's CDR3 is CASREKGLAYEQYF. The DNA for the CDR3 is TGTGCCAGCAGGGAAAAGGGACTAGCATACGAGCAGTACTTC.

The chain recombines TRBV19 with TRBJ1-2; the match to TRBD1 covers 9 bases. Per the germline V gene, CDR1 is LNHDA and CDR2 is SQIVND (reference sequence). The V gene end was trimmed by 6 bases and the J gene end by 4 bases; junction bases not matched to a gene: 9. The CDR3 sequence is 15 residues long. The CDR3 loop is CASRTPGTGTYGYTF. The CDR3 nucleotides read TGTGCCAGTAGGACGCCGGGGACAGGGACCTATGGCTACACCTTC.

The chain employs TRBV27 and TRBJ1-6; 7 bases line up with TRBD1. After removal of 4 bases from V and 7 bases from J, the junction contained 7 bases not matched to a gene. There are 15 residues in the CDR3. In germline, CDR1 is MNHEY, CDR2 SMNVEV (reference sequence). This CDR3 reads CASSSSGQANSPLHF. Written as DNA, the CDR3 is TGTGCCAGCAGTTCCAGCGGACAGGCCAATTCACCCCTCCACTTT.

This chain links TRBV3-1 (or the pseudogene TRBV3-2) with TRBJ2-2; 9 positions match TRBD1. CDR1 and CDR2 from the germline V gene are LGHDT and YNNKEL (reference sequence). V trimming: 4 bases; J trimming: 7 bases; junction bases outside the gene matches: 4. This CDR3 has 14 amino acids. DNA for the CDR3: TGTGCCAGCAGCCCAGGACAGGGGATCGGGGAGCTGTTTTTT. Its translation: CASSPGQGIGELFF.

The genes are TRBV5-8 and TRBJ1-2; no firm D call. The CDR3 sequence is 13 residues long. Germline assignment: CDR1 SGHTS and CDR2 YDEGEE. V lost 1 base and J lost 8, with 12 bases in between. The CDR3 nucleotides read TGTGCCAGCAGCTTGTCCAGTCAAACCGGCTACACCTTC. It encodes CASSLSSQTGYTF.

This clone was observed once. The J gene is TRBJ1-2, the V gene TRBV9; tentatively, D is TRBD1 (6 bases). Between the trimmed V and J ends, which lost 2 bases and 2 bases, there was a span of 13 bases. The CDR3 totals 15 residues. Germline assignment: CDR1 SGDLS and CDR2 YYNGEE. In DNA form, the CDR3 reads TGTGCCAGCAGCGTGGCGGGGGCTTTAAACTATGGCTACACCTTC. It codes for CASSVAGALNYGYTF.

V usage is TRBV4-1 and J usage is TRBJ1-3; D might be TRBD1 (5 bases). The V gene's germline CDR1 is MGHRA and CDR2 YSYEKL. CDR3 length: 17 residues. The V and J ends lost 4 bases and 4 bases respectively, with 20 bases between them. The DNA of the CDR3 is TGCGCCAGCAGCCCCCTCCTGAGGACAAAGAAAGGAAACACCATATATTTT. This sequence encodes CASSPLLRTKKGNTIYF.

V gene TRBV7-2 combines with J gene TRBJ1-5, with TRBD1 as a possible D gene (6 bases). The CDR3 consists of 15 residues. CDR1 is SGHTA, CDR2 FQGNSA, per germline. Between the trimmed V and J ends, which lost 1 base and 4 bases, there was a span of 11 bases. The CDR3 here is CASSLGRQANQPQHF. The CDR3 nucleotides are TGTGCCAGCAGCTTAGGAAGACAGGCTAATCAGCCCCAGCATTTT.

The chain joins TRBV15 to TRBJ2-6, with TRBD1 matching 9 bases. CDR3 size: 15 residues. Trimming removed 1 base from V and 7 bases from J; junction bases left unmatched: 2. In germline, CDR1 is LNHNV, CDR2 YYDKDF (reference sequence). CDR3 sequence: CATSRVGQGANVLTF. In DNA, the CDR3 is TGTGCCACCAGCAGAGTGGGACAGGGCGCCAACGTCCTGACTTTC. The entire variable domain, with the rest obtained from reference TRBV15 and TRBJ2-6, is as follows: DAMVIQNPRYQVTQFGKPVTLSCSQTLNHNVMYWYQQKSSQAPKLLFHYYDKDFNNEADTPDNFQSRRPNTSFCFLDIRSPGLGDTAMYLCATSRVGQGANVLTFGAGSRLTVL.

The CDR3 bases are TGTGCCAGCACTGGACAGCTCTATGGCTACACCTTC. Encoded protein: CASTGQLYGYTF. The chain couples TRBV6-5 to TRBJ1-2, with D perhaps matching TRBD1 (6 bases). The CDR3 contains 12 residues. Germline V gene lookup returns CDR1 MNHEY and CDR2 SVGAGI. V lost 7 bases and J lost 4, with 10 bases in between.